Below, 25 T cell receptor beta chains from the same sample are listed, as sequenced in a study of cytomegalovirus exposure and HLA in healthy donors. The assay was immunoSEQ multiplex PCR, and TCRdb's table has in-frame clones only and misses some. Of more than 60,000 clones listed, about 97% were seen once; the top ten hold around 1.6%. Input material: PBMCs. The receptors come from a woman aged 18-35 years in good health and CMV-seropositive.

The CDR3 region is CAISVYRGLGTEAFF. The CDR3 region has the DNA TGTGCCATCAGTGTTTACAGGGGGCTCGGCACTGAAGCTTTCTTT. V gene TRBV10-3 combines with J gene TRBJ1-1, with 9 positions matching TRBD1. The CDR3 consists of 15 residues. Germline-derived CDR1 and CDR2 are ENHRY and SYGVKD. J was trimmed by 4 bases and V by 4 bases; bases with no gene match: 7.

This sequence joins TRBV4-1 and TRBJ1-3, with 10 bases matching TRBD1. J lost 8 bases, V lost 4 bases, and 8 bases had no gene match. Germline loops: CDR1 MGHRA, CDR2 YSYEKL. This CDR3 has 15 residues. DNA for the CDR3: TGCGCCAGCAGCCGGACTGGGACAGGGGAGGACACCATATATTTT. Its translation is CASSRTGTGEDTIYF.

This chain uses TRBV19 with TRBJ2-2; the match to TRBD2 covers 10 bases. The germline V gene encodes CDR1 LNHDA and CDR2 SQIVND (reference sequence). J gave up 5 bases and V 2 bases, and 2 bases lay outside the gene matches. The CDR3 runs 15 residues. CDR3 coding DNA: TGTGCCAGTAGTATAAAAGCGGGAGGGACCGGGGAGCTGTTTTTT. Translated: CASSIKAGGTGELFF.

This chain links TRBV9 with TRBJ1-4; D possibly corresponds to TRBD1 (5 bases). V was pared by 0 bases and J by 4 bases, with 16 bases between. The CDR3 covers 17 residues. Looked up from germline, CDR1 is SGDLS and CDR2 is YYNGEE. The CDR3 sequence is CASSVGYPGGNNEKLFF. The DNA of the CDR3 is TGTGCCAGCAGCGTAGGGTATCCCGGGGGAAATAATGAAAAACTGTTTTTT.

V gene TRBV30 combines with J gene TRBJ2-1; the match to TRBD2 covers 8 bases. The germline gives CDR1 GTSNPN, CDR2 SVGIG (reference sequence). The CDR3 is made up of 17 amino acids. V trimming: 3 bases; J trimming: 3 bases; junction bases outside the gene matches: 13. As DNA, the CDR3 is TGTGCCTGGAGCCCAAGGGCACGCGGGAGGATCTACAATGAGCAGTTCTTC. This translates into CAWSPRARGRIYNEQFF.

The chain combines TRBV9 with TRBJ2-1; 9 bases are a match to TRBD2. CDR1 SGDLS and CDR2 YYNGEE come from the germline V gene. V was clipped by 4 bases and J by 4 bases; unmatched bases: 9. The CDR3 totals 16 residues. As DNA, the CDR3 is TGTGCCAGCAGCACCCGGGCGGGAGGGGAATACAATGAGCAGTTCTTC. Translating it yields CASSTRAGGEYNEQFF.

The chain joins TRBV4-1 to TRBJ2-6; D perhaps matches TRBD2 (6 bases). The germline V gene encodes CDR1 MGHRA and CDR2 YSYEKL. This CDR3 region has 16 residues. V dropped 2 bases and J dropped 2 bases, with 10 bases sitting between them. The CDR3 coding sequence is TGCGCCAGCAGCCAAAGACTAGGCGCTGGGGCCAACGTCCTGACTTTC. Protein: CASSQRLGAGANVLTF.

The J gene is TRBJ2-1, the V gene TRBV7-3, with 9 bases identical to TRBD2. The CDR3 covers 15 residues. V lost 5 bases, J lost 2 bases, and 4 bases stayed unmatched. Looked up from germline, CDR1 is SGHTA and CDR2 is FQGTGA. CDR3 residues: CASSISGSTYNEQFF. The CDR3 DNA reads TGTGCCAGCAGCATTAGCGGGAGCACCTACAATGAGCAGTTCTTC.

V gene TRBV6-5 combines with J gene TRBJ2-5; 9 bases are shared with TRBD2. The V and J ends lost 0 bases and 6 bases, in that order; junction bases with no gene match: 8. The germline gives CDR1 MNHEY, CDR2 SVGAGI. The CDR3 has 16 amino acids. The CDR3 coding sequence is TGTGCCAGCAGTTACTCGGGCGGGAGGGCCGAACAGACCCAGTACTTC. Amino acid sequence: CASSYSGGRAEQTQYF.

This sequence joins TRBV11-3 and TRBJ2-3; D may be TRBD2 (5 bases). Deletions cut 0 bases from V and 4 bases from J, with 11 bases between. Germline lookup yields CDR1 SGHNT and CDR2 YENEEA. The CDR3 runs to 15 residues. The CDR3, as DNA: TGTGCCAGCAGCTTAGAGGCAGGAGGACCAGATACGCAGTATTTT. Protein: CASSLEAGGPDTQYF.

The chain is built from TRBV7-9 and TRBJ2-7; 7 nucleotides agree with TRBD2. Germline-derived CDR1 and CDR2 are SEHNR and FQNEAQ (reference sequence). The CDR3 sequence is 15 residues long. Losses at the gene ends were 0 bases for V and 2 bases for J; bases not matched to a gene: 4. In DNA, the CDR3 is TGTGCCAGCAGCTTAGCCCCTGGGGGGGCCTACGAGCAGTACTTC. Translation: CASSLAPGGAYEQYF.

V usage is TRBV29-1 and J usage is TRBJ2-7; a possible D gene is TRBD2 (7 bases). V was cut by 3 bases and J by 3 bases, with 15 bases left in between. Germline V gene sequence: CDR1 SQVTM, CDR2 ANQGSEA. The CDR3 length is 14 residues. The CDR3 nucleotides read TGCAGCGTTGAGGGGGGGCGAGGTAGCTACGAGCAGTACTTC. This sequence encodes CSVEGGRGSYEQYF.

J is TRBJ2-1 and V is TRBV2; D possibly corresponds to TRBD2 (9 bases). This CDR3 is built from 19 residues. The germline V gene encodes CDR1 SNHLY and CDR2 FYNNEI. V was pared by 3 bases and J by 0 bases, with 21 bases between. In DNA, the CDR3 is TGTGCCAGCAGTGAGCCTAGCGGGACAGGAGAAAGCTCCTACAATGAGCAGTTCTTC. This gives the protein CASSEPSGTGESSYNEQFF.

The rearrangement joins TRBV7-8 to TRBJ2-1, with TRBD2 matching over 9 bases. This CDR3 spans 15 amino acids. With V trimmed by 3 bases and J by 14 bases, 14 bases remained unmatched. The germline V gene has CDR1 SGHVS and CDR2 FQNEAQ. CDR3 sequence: CASSLTSGSGPVEFF. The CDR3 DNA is TGTGCCAGCAGCTTGACTAGCGGATCAGGACCCGTGGAGTTCTTC.

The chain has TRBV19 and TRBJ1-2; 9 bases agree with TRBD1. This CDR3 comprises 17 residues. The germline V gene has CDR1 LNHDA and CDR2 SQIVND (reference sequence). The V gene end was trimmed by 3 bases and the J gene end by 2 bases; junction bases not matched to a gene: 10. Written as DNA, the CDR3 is TGTGCCAGTAGTATGGGCCCGGGACAGGGTGCAAACTATGGCTACACCTTC. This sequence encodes CASSMGPGQGANYGYTF.

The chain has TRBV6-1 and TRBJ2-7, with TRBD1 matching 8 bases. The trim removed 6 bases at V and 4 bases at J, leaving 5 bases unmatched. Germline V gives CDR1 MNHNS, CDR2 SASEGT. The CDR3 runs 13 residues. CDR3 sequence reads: CASRRGQAYEQYF. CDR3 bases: TGTGCCAGCAGACGGGGACAGGCGTACGAGCAGTACTTC.

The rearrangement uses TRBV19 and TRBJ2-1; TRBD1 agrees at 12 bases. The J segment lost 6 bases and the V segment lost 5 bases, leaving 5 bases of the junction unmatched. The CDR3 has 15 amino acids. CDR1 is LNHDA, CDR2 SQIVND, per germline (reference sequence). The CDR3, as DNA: TGTGCCAGTAGTCTGGGACAGGGGGCGGGCAATGAGCAGTTCTTC. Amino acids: CASSLGQGAGNEQFF.

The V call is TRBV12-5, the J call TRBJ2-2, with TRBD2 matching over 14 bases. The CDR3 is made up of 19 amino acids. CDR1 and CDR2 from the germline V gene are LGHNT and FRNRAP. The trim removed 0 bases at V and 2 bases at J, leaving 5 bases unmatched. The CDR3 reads CASGLVPGTSGRNTGELFF. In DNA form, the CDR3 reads TGTGCTAGTGGTTTGGTACCGGGGACTAGCGGGAGAAACACCGGGGAGCTGTTTTTT.

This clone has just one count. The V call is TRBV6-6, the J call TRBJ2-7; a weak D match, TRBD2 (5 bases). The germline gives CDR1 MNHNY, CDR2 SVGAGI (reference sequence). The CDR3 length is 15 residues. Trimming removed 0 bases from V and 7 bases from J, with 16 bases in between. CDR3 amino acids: CASSYSPGEIGEQYF. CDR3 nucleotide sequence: TGTGCCAGCAGTTACTCGCCCGGGGAGATCGGGGAGCAGTACTTC.

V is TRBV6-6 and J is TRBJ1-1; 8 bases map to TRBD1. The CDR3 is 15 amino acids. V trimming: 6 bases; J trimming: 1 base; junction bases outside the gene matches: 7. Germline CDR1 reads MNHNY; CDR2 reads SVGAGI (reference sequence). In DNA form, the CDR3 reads TGTGCCAGCAGGAAAATACAGGGGGGGAACACTGAAGCTTTCTTT. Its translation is CASRKIQGGNTEAFF.

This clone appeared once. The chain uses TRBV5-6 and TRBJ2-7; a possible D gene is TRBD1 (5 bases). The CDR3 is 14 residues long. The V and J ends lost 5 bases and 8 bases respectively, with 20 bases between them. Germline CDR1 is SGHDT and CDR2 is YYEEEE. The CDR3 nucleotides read TGTGCCAGCAGTCCAAACCCCAGGGCGACTCAGCAGTACTTC. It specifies CASSPNPRATQQYF.

The CDR3 reads CASSELAGAGDEQFF. CDR3 sequence (DNA): TGTGCCAGCAGTGAGCTAGCGGGAGCCGGAGATGAGCAGTTCTTC. The chain has TRBV6-4 and TRBJ2-1; 10 bases are shared with TRBD2. From germline, CDR1 is MRHNA and CDR2 SNTAGT. The trim removed 3 bases at V and 8 bases at J, leaving 7 bases unmatched. The CDR3 covers 15 residues.

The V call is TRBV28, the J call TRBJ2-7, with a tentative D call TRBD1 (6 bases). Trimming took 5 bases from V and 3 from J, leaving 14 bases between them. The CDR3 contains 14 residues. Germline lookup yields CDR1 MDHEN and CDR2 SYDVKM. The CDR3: CASSPSRGNYEQYF. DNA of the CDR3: TGTGCCAGCAGTCCCAGCAGGGGTAACTACGAGCAGTACTTC.

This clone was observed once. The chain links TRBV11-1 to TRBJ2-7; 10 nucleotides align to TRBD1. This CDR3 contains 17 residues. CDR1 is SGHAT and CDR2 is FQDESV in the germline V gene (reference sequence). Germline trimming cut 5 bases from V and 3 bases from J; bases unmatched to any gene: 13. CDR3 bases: TGTGCCAGCAGCGTAGACAGGGGGCCCGCAGACTTCTACGAGCAGTACTTC. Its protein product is CASSVDRGPADFYEQYF. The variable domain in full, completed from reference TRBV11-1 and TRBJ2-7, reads EAEVAQSPRYKITEKSQAVAFWCDPISGHATLYWYRQILGQGPELLVQFQDESVVDDSQLPKDRFSAERLKGVDSTLKIQPAELGDSAMYLCASSVDRGPADFYEQYFGPGTRLTVT.

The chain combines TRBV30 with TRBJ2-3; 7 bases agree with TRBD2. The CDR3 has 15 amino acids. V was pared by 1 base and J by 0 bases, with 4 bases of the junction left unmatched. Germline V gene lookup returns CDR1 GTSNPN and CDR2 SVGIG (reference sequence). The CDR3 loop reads CAWSGEAGSTDTQYF. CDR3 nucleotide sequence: TGTGCCTGGAGTGGGGAAGCGGGGAGCACAGATACGCAGTATTTT.